The 17 T cell receptor beta chains presented below share a single source sample, sequenced in a study of cytomegalovirus exposure and HLA in healthy donors. 60 Vbeta and 13 Jbeta primers were used in PCR. The method was immunoSEQ multiplex PCR; TCRdb's version includes in-frame clones alone and lacks a portion of them. The sample includes under 110,000 clones, over 60% of them seen just once. The sample taken for sequencing was PBMCs. These receptors were collected from a woman aged 45-59 years in good health and CMV-seropositive.

The gene calls are TRBV2 and TRBJ1-3; D remains ambiguous. Germline CDR1 and CDR2: SNHLY and FYNNEI. The CDR3 has 17 residues. Trimming took 5 bases from V and 0 from J, leaving 17 bases between them. Here the CDR3 DNA reads TGTGCCAGCAGTAAAAGCACGGGAACATTCTCTGGAAACACCATATATTTT. It specifies CASSKSTGTFSGNTIYF.

This sequence joins TRBV6-6 and TRBJ2-1; possible D gene TRBD2, 6 bases. CDR3 length: 13 amino acids. The ends were cut back, 7 bases at V and 9 bases at J, with 16 bases in the middle. Germline-derived CDR1 and CDR2 are MNHNY and SVGAGI (reference sequence). The CDR3 nucleotides read TGTGCCAGCACCCTAACTATGGGGGGTGAGCAGTTCTTC. This translates into CASTLTMGGEQFF.

This clone came up once. The chain employs TRBV19 and TRBJ1-5, with D possibly TRBD1 on 6 matching bases. The germline CDR1 and CDR2 sequences are LNHDA and SQIVND (reference sequence). The ends were cut back, 9 bases at V and 6 bases at J, with 18 bases in the middle. The CDR3 runs 14 residues. CDR3 region: CASTRGGAFQPQHF. CDR3 nucleotides: TGTGCCAGCACGAGGGGGGGCGCGTTTCAGCCCCAGCATTTT.

This clone occurred a few times. The identical CDR3 is also encoded by other nucleotide sequences in the sample. This chain uses TRBV28 with TRBJ1-1; TRBD1 agrees at 7 bases. Per the germline V gene, CDR1 is MDHEN and CDR2 is SYDVKM. J gave up 1 base and V 2 bases, and 1 base lay outside the gene matches. The CDR3 sequence is 14 residues long. The CDR3 coding sequence is TGTGCCAGCAGTTTACGGACAGGGAACACTGAAGCTTTCTTT. It specifies CASSLRTGNTEAFF.

This chain joins TRBV5-4 and TRBJ1-3; weak D call: TRBD1 (6 bases). Germline lookup yields CDR1 SGHNT and CDR2 YYREEE (reference sequence). Trimming removed 3 bases at V and 13 bases at J, with 17 bases between. There are 13 residues in the CDR3. CDR3 in DNA: TGTGCCAGCAGCTCGAACCCCGGGACACCGATATATTTT. Amino acids: CASSSNPGTPIYF.

Concerning this clone itself: Other DNA sequences in this specimen translate into the identical CDR3. This chain uses TRBV5-1 with TRBJ1-1; 7 bases fit TRBD1. V lost 3 bases to trimming and J lost 4 bases; unmatched junction nucleotides: 3. Germline loops: CDR1 SGHRS, CDR2 YFSETQ. The CDR3 runs to 13 residues. For the CDR3, the DNA is TGCGCCAGCAGCTCCGGACAGGCCACTGAAGCTTTCTTT. It specifies CASSSGQATEAFF. The full variable domain, its missing parts supplied by reference TRBV5-1 and TRBJ1-1, is KAGVTQTPRYLIKTRGQQVTLSCSPISGHRSVSWYQQTPGQGLQFLFEYFSETQRNKGNFPGRFSGRQFSNSRSEMNVSTLELGDSALYLCASSSGQATEAFFGQGTRLTVV.

The CDR3 nucleotides read TGTGCCAGCAGTCTATCACTAGCGGGACGGGGCTTCAATGAGCAGTTCTTC. Its translation is CASSLSLAGRGFNEQFF. This sequence joins TRBV7-3 and TRBJ2-1; 10 bases line up with TRBD2. The ends lost 6 bases at V and 6 bases at J; junction bases unmatched: 14. CDR3 length: 17 residues. The V gene's germline CDR1 is SGHTA and CDR2 FQGTGA. Full variable domain (outside the CDR3, taken from reference TRBV7-3 and TRBJ2-1): GAGVSQTPSNKVTEKGKYVELRCDPISGHTALYWYRQSLGQGPEFLIYFQGTGAADDSGLPNDRFFAVRPEGSVSTLKIQRTERGDSAVYLCASSLSLAGRGFNEQFFGPGTRLTVL.

The chain employs TRBV18 and TRBJ2-7; D gene unclear. The V gene lost 4 bases and the J gene lost 5 bases, with 12 bases spanning the gap. This CDR3 comprises 13 residues. Per the germline V gene, CDR1 is KGHSH and CDR2 is LQKENI. This CDR3 is CASSQFTADEQYF. DNA for the CDR3: TGTGCCAGCTCACAATTCACAGCCGACGAGCAGTACTTC.

The rearrangement uses TRBV5-1 and TRBJ1-2; TRBD1 might be the D (6 bases). This CDR3 has 14 residues. CDR1 is SGHRS and CDR2 is YFSETQ in the germline V gene. Trimming left V 0 bases short and J 4 bases short, with 10 bases between. The CDR3, as DNA: TGCGCCAGCAGCTTGGTGTTGGACAGCTATGGCTACACCTTC. Translated, it gives CASSLVLDSYGYTF.

Regarding this clone: This sample includes further DNA sequences coding for the same CDR3. The chain combines TRBV7-8 with TRBJ1-5, with TRBD1 matching over 10 bases. This CDR3 has 16 amino acids. J was trimmed by 9 bases and V by 3 bases; bases with no gene match: 11. The V gene's germline CDR1 is SGHVS and CDR2 FQNEAQ. DNA of the CDR3: TGTGCCAGCAGCTTTGGCCCAGGGACAGGGGTCGGGCCCCAGCATTTT. Its protein is CASSFGPGTGVGPQHF. Full variable domain (missing parts from reference TRBV7-8 and TRBJ1-5): GAGVSQSPRYKVAKRGQDVALRCDPISGHVSLFWYQQALGQGPEFLTYFQNEAQLDKSGLPSDRFFAERPEGSVSTLKIQRTQQEDSAVYLCASSFGPGTGVGPQHFGDGTRLSIL.

The chain carries TRBV7-8 and TRBJ1-3; no definite D call. V dropped 8 bases and J dropped 3 bases, with 11 bases sitting between them. CDR3 size: 13 residues. Germline V gene data show CDR1 as SGHVS and CDR2 as FQNEAQ. The CDR3 coding sequence is TGTGCCAGCCGGTTAGGAGGTGGAAACACCATATATTTT. It specifies CASRLGGGNTIYF.

V and J are TRBV5-8 and TRBJ2-5; D may be TRBD1 (5 bases). The CDR3 has 13 amino acids. CDR1 is SGHTS and CDR2 is YDEGEE in the germline V gene. V lost 4 bases to trimming and J lost 2 bases, with 9 bases between them. In DNA form, the CDR3 reads TGTGCCAGCAGCCAGACAGATCAAGAGACCCAGTACTTC. This translates into CASSQTDQETQYF.

The chain couples TRBV30 to TRBJ2-7; D might be TRBD2 (7 bases). Deletions cut 0 bases from V and 2 bases from J, with 11 bases between. Germline CDR1 is GTSNPN and CDR2 is SVGIG (reference sequence). The CDR3 is 14 amino acids. The CDR3 is CAWSVGGGPYEQYF. Written as DNA, the CDR3 is TGTGCCTGGAGTGTAGGGGGGGGCCCCTACGAGCAGTACTTC.

The rearrangement uses TRBV6-1 and TRBJ1-1, with TRBD1 matching 8 bases. The junction had 8 bases not matched to a gene; V was cut back by 8 bases and J by 0 bases. Germline V gene lookup returns CDR1 MNHNS and CDR2 SASEGT. CDR3 size: 15 residues. The CDR3 bases are TGTGCCAGCTACGACAGGGGCTTGATGAACACTGAAGCTTTCTTT. It encodes CASYDRGLMNTEAFF.

This sequence joins TRBV2 and TRBJ1-5; D unclear. The CDR3 is 16 residues long. CDR1 is SNHLY and CDR2 is FYNNEI in the germline V gene. V lost 2 bases, J lost 5 bases, and 16 bases lay in between. The CDR3 region has the DNA TGTGCCAGCAGTGAAAGTTTGAGACAATTCGATCAGCCCCAGCATTTT. Encoded protein: CASSESLRQFDQPQHF. Full variable domain (remainder filled in from reference TRBV2 and TRBJ1-5): EPEVTQTPSHQVTQMGQEVILRCVPISNHLYFYWYRQILGQKVEFLVSFYNNEISEKSEIFDDQFSVERPDGSNFTLKIRSTKLEDSAMYFCASSESLRQFDQPQHFGDGTRLSIL.

The J gene is TRBJ2-2, the V gene TRBV5-1; D may be TRBD2 (7 bases). This CDR3 comprises 16 residues. Looked up from germline, CDR1 is SGHRS and CDR2 is YFSETQ. Trimming took off 3 bases at V and 3 bases at J, with 15 bases between the two ends. As DNA, the CDR3 is TGCGCCAGCAGCTGGGAGGGACAATCGGACACCGGGGAGCTGTTTTTT. This translates into CASSWEGQSDTGELFF.

The chain uses TRBV19 and TRBJ1-2; D is possibly TRBD1 (5 bases). The length of the CDR3 is 16 residues. Trimming took off 1 base at V and 1 base at J, with 13 bases between the two ends. Germline assignment: CDR1 LNHDA and CDR2 SQIVND (reference sequence). The CDR3 sequence is CASSIGQGQLNYGYTF. CDR3 nucleotide sequence: TGTGCCAGTAGTATAGGTCAGGGCCAACTTAACTATGGCTACACCTTC.